The rows below give T cell receptor beta chains drawn from one sample of a study of T cell changes during pregnancy in multiple sclerosis. Sequencing was performed with immunoSEQ multiplex PCR; in TCRdb, only in-frame clones are kept and a portion is missing. The data show 65,000 to 90,000 clones, about nine tenths seen once. The sample consisted of PBMCs, taken in the first trimester of pregnancy. The receptors were gathered from a female donor in good health, serving as a control in a pregnancy study. Some clones in this sample may be carry-over from other donors' samples. CDR3s include the opening cysteine and the closing phenylalanine or tryptophan. D genes are given only for firm matches. Clone size, where shown, is once, few, many, or a class for clones that have expanded.

v_gene,d_gene,j_gene,abundance,CDR3aa,CDR3nt
TRBV4-1,TRBD1,TRBJ2-7,-,CASSLGPGTGEPEQYF,TGCGCCAGCAGCCTAGGCCCCGGGACAGGGGAACCCGAGCAGTACTTC
TRBV4-1,TRBD2,TRBJ2-1,-,CASSQELAGGYNEQFF,TGCGCCAGCAGCCAAGAGTTAGCGGGGGGGTACAATGAGCAGTTCTTC
TRBV7-2,-,TRBJ1-2,-,CASSLMSGRRSYGYTF,TGTGCCAGCAGCTTAATGTCCGGTAGGCGGTCCTATGGCTACACCTTC
TRBV27,TRBD1,TRBJ2-5,-,CASSLQGVETQYF,TGTGCCAGCAGTCTACAGGGGGTAGAGACCCAGTACTTC
TRBV5-1,TRBD1,TRBJ2-5,-,CASSSTGGTETQYF,TGCGCCAGCAGCTCTACAGGGGGGACGGAGACCCAGTACTTC
TRBV15,TRBD2,TRBJ2-7,many,CATSRDRGGRYEQYF,TGTGCCACCAGCAGAGATCGGGGGGGAAGGTACGAGCAGTACTTC
TRBV4-1,TRBD2,TRBJ2-5,-,CASSQVAGAETQYF,TGCGCCAGCAGCCAAGTTGCGGGAGCAGAGACCCAGTACTTC
TRBV5-4,-,TRBJ1-1,-,CASSLGGDGNTEAFF,TGTGCCAGCAGTCTTGGGGGCGACGGGAACACTGAAGCTTTCTTT
TRBV19,-,TRBJ1-1,few,CASSIGRFAEAFF,TGTGCCAGTAGTATCGGTAGATTTGCTGAAGCTTTCTTT
TRBV30,-,TRBJ2-1,-,CAWSYLGVDEQFF,TGTGCCTGGAGTTACTTAGGGGTGGATGAGCAGTTCTTC
TRBV6-6,-,TRBJ2-5,-,CASSYSRGTGTQYF,TGTGCCAGCAGTTACTCGCGGGGTACGGGGACCCAGTACTTC
TRBV7-9,-,TRBJ2-1,-,CASSLGLVTYNEQFF,TGTGCCAGCAGCTTAGGGTTAGTTACGTACAATGAGCAGTTCTTC
TRBV6-5,TRBD1,TRBJ2-2,once,CASGQGTGKTGELFF,TGTGCCAGCGGCCAAGGGACAGGGAAAACCGGGGAGCTGTTTTTT
TRBV11-2,-,TRBJ1-3,-,CASSLLGGRTGNTIYF,TGTGCCAGCAGCTTATTAGGAGGGAGGACTGGAAACACCATATATTTT
TRBV5-4,TRBD1,TRBJ1-1,-,CASSPRQGFTEAFF,TGTGCCAGCAGCCCGAGACAGGGTTTCACTGAAGCTTTCTTT
TRBV9,-,TRBJ1-2,once,CASSVAGLGGYTF,TGTGCCAGCAGCGTAGCCGGCCTAGGAGGCTACACCTTC
TRBV28,TRBD1,TRBJ1-5,-,CASRGTGVVRNQPQHF,TGTGCCAGCAGGGGGACAGGGGTGGTTCGCAATCAGCCCCAGCATTTT
TRBV18,-,TRBJ2-5,-,CASSPPSLQETQYF,TGTGCCAGCTCACCACCGTCACTACAAGAGACCCAGTACTTC
TRBV11-2,TRBD2,TRBJ2-5,-,CASSLGRDVETQYF,TGTGCCAGCAGCTTGGGGAGGGATGTGGAGACCCAGTACTTC
TRBV10-1,-,TRBJ1-5,-,CASSPPPPRGHGRQPQHF,TGCGCCAGCAGTCCTCCTCCTCCACGCGGGCATGGGCGGCAGCCCCAGCATTTT
TRBV7-8,-,TRBJ1-2,-,CASSSNRDRGYTF,TGTGCCAGCAGCTCCAACAGGGATCGTGGCTACACCTTC
TRBV10-1,-,TRBJ2-7,-,CATSRGLRYEQYF,TGCGCCACCTCTCGAGGGCTCCGGTACGAGCAGTACTTC
TRBV25-1,-,TRBJ2-2,-,CASRNRDTGELFF,TGTGCCAGCAGAAACAGGGATACCGGGGAGCTGTTTTTT
TRBV7-6,TRBD2,TRBJ2-7,-,CASSPIVGTSDGSSYEQYF,TGTGCCAGCAGCCCGATCGTCGGTACTAGCGATGGAAGCTCCTACGAGCAGTACTTC
TRBV25-1,-,TRBJ1-2,-,CASSEYGHYGYTF,TGTGCCAGCAGTGAATATGGCCACTATGGCTACACCTTC
TRBV5-6,-,TRBJ1-4,-,CASSLFGTGEGVEKLFF,TGTGCCAGCAGCTTGTTCGGAACTGGCGAAGGGGTTGAAAAACTGTTTTTT
TRBV13,TRBD1,TRBJ2-7,-,CASSRGGQGPYEQYF,TGTGCCAGCAGCCGCGGGGGACAGGGGCCCTACGAGCAGTACTTC
TRBV5-1,TRBD2,TRBJ2-3,-,CASSPGTSGGTDTQYF,TGCGCCAGCAGCCCAGGGACTAGCGGGGGCACAGATACGCAGTATTTT
TRBV7-2,TRBD2,TRBJ2-1,-,CASSRLANEQFF,TGTGCCAGCAGCCGACTAGCCAATGAGCAGTTCTTC
TRBV11-1,TRBD1,TRBJ2-7,once,CASSGLGQGSGEQYF,TGTGCCAGCAGCGGGTTGGGACAGGGGTCTGGAGAGCAGTACTTC
TRBV28,-,TRBJ2-2,-,CASSFRVSPGELFF,TGTGCCAGCAGTTTCCGGGTCTCCCCCGGGGAGCTGTTTTTT
TRBV27,TRBD2,TRBJ2-3,-,CASCRSGSGTDTQYF,TGTGCCAGCTGCCGGAGCGGGAGTGGCACAGATACGCAGTATTTT
TRBV2,-,TRBJ2-2,-,CASSDPGGLSFAGELFF,TGTGCCAGCAGTGATCCGGGGGGCCTTTCGTTTGCCGGGGAGCTGTTTTTT
TRBV10-2,-,TRBJ2-3,-,CASSDVGGADTQYF,TGCGCCAGCAGTGATGTAGGGGGGGCAGATACGCAGTATTTT
TRBV29-1,-,TRBJ2-1,-,CSVAPEGAAYNEQFF,TGCAGCGTAGCCCCGGAGGGGGCAGCCTACAATGAGCAGTTCTTC
TRBV5-6,TRBD2,TRBJ2-3,-,CASSLKGGDTQYF,TGTGCCAGCAGCTTAAAGGGAGGGGATACGCAGTATTTT
TRBV27,-,TRBJ1-6,-,CASSLGATSWSPLHF,TGTGCCAGCAGTTTGGGGGCTACTAGTTGGTCACCCCTCCACTTT
TRBV18,-,TRBJ1-4,-,CASSQRTATNEKLFF,TGTGCCAGCTCACAGAGGACAGCAACTAATGAAAAACTGTTTTTT
TRBV15,-,TRBJ2-3,-,CATSSVLTDTQYF,TGTGCCACCAGCTCTGTCCTCACAGATACGCAGTATTTT
TRBV20-1,-,TRBJ1-4,-,CSATSNEKLFF,TGCAGTGCTACCTCTAATGAAAAACTGTTTTTT
TRBV6-5,TRBD2,TRBJ2-7,-,CASRLAGTYYEQYF,TGTGCCAGCAGACTAGCGGGAACCTACTACGAGCAGTACTTC
TRBV2,-,TRBJ1-2,many,CASSLGQVGPYGYTF,TGTGCCAGCAGTCTAGGGCAGGTGGGGCCCTATGGCTACACCTTC
TRBV7-2,-,TRBJ1-3,many,CASSLVQGNTIYF,TGTGCCAGCAGCTTAGTACAGGGAAACACCATATATTTT
TRBV5-1,-,TRBJ1-1,-,CASSLSPRNTEAFF,TGCGCCAGCAGCTTGTCTCCCAGGAACACTGAAGCTTTCTTT
TRBV18,TRBD1,TRBJ1-1,-,CASSPQGATEAFF,TGTGCCAGCTCACCCCAGGGGGCCACGGAAGCTTTCTTT